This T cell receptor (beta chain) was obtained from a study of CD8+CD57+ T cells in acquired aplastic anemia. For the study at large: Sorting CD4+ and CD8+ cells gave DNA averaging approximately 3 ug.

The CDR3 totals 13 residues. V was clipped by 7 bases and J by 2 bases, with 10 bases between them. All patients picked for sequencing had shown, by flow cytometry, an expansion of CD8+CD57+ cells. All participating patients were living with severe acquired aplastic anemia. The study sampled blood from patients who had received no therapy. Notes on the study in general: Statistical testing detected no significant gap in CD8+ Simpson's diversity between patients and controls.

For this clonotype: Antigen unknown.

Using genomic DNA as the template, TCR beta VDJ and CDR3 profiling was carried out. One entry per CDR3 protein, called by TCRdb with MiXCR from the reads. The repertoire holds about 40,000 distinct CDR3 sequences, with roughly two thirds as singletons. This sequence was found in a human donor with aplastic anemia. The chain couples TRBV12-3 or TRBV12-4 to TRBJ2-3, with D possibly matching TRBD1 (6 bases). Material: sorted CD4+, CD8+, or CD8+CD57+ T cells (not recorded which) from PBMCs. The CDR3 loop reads CASTRTATDTQYF. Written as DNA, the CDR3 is TGTGCCAGCACCCGGACAGCCACAGATACGCAGTATTTT.